The rows below give T cell receptor beta chains drawn from one sample of a study of regulatory T cells in long-lasting Graves disease. TCRdb reprocessed the multiplex PCR reads with MiXCR, giving one entry per CDR3 protein. The data contain hundreds of thousands of distinct CDR3 sequences, approximately 13% of them seen just once; the ten biggest clones take up roughly 10%. These records were also assigned to another study, of T cells in Graves' hyperthyroidism and ophthalmopathy.

The input for sequencing was peripheral blood mononuclear cells (PBMCs), taken at new diagnosis, from a patient treated with antithyroid drugs. Receptors originate from a man between 25 and 39 years old with Graves disease. Both conserved end residues are part of each CDR3. Each record gives: D gene, J gene, V gene, clone size, CDR3 protein, CDR3 DNA. The D gene is left open where the match is weak. Part of the rows lack a size; the others show once, few, many or a class for expanded clones.

NA,TRBJ1-2,TRBV6-4,NA,CASSDIPPLFGYTF,TGTGCCAGCAGTGACATCCCGCCGCTCTTTGGCTACACCTTC
TRBD2,TRBJ2-7,TRBV29-1,many,CSVDVAGIYEQYF,TGCAGCGTTGATGTAGCGGGGATCTACGAGCAGTACTTC
NA,TRBJ2-2,TRBV18,NA,CASSSHRDSLGSGELFF,TGTGCCAGCTCATCACACCGGGACTCCCTCGGGTCCGGGGAGCTGTTTTTT
TRBD2,TRBJ2-3,TRBV11-2,many,CASSLGGGRDTQYF,TGTGCCAGCAGTCTGGGGGGAGGGCGAGATACGCAGTATTTT
NA,TRBJ1-4,TRBV29-1,many,CSVGGPGSEKLFF,TGCAGCGTTGGCGGCCCGGGGAGTGAAAAACTGTTTTTT
NA,TRBJ1-1,TRBV7-9,many,CASSLTTGGNTEAFF,TGTGCCAGCAGCTTAACGACAGGCGGGAACACTGAAGCTTTCTTT
NA,TRBJ2-1,TRBV7-6,NA,CASSTQTGNSYNEQFF,TGTGCCAGCAGCACCCAAACAGGGAACTCCTACAATGAGCAGTTCTTC
TRBD2,TRBJ2-3,TRBV5-5,many,CASPQLAGVLSTDTQYF,TGTGCCAGCCCCCAGCTAGCGGGAGTCTTGAGCACAGATACGCAGTATTTT
NA,TRBJ1-2,TRBV27,few,CASSSGWGYGYTF,TGTGCCAGCAGTTCGGGATGGGGCTATGGCTACACCTTC
NA,TRBJ2-6,TRBV5-4,few,CASSPWGAGANVLTF,TGTGCCAGCAGCCCCTGGGGTGCTGGGGCCAACGTCCTGACTTTC
NA,TRBJ2-1,TRBV12-5,few,CASGHILYSYNEQFF,TGTGCTAGTGGTCATATCTTATACTCCTACAATGAGCAGTTCTTC
TRBD1,TRBJ2-7,TRBV7-9,NA,CASSLPGQGDEQYF,TGTGCCAGCAGCCTTCCGGGACAGGGAGACGAGCAGTACTTC
TRBD2,TRBJ2-6,TRBV19,many,CASSIAGGSGANVLTF,TGTGCCAGTAGTATAGCGGGAGGCTCTGGGGCCAACGTCCTGACTTTC
TRBD1,TRBJ1-2,TRBV20-1,NA,CSAIDRADYGYTF,TGCAGTGCAATTGACAGGGCGGACTATGGCTACACCTTC
NA,TRBJ2-7,TRBV28,many,CASSLGGSDEQYF,TGTGCCAGCAGCTTAGGGGGGAGCGACGAGCAGTACTTC
TRBD1,TRBJ1-3,TRBV12-3/TRBV12-4,few,CASSVQGRGSGNTIYF,TGTGCCAGCAGTGTACAGGGGAGAGGCTCTGGAAACACCATATATTTT
NA,TRBJ1-2,TRBV11-1,NA,CASSHRRFYGYTF,TGTGCCAGCAGCCACAGGCGCTTCTATGGCTACACCTTC
NA,TRBJ2-1,TRBV2,many,CASSERLAHNEQFF,TGTGCCAGCAGTGAGCGGCTTGCCCACAATGAGCAGTTCTTC
TRBD1,TRBJ2-5,TRBV20-1,NA,CSATDRQETQYF,TGCAGTGCAACGGACAGGCAAGAGACCCAGTACTTC
NA,TRBJ2-6,TRBV12-3/TRBV12-4,many,CASSLYSSGANVLTF,TGTGCCAGCAGTTTATACTCCTCTGGGGCCAACGTCCTGACTTTC
NA,TRBJ2-1,TRBV6-1,few,CASSLTVFRQAQEQFF,TGTGCCAGCAGCCTTACGGTATTTCGACAAGCCCAAGAGCAGTTCTTC
NA,TRBJ2-4,TRBV5-8,NA,CASHFTWENIQYF,TGTGCCAGCCATTTCACTTGGGAGAACATTCAGTACTTC
TRBD1,TRBJ1-2,TRBV27,many,CASSFHRQGYGYTF,TGTGCCAGCAGTTTCCATAGACAGGGTTATGGCTACACCTTC
NA,TRBJ2-2,TRBV5-6,many,CASSLTPGAQDGELFF,TGTGCCAGCAGCTTGACACCGGGGGCGCAGGACGGGGAGCTGTTTTTT
NA,TRBJ2-1,TRBV5-4,NA,CASSIVGENEQFF,TGTGCCAGCAGCATTGTGGGAGAAAATGAGCAGTTCTTC
TRBD2,TRBJ2-1,TRBV29-1,many,CSVIPSGISDEQFF,TGCAGCGTTATCCCTAGCGGGATATCGGATGAGCAGTTCTTC
TRBD2,TRBJ2-3,TRBV5-1,once,CASSPFTSVDTQYF,TGTGCCAGCAGCCCATTTACTAGCGTGGATACGCAGTATTTT
NA,TRBJ2-3,TRBV12-3/TRBV12-4,many,CASGLTASTDTQYF,TGTGCCAGCGGCCTGACGGCTAGCACAGATACGCAGTATTTT
NA,TRBJ2-7,TRBV7-2,many,CASSRIGLDSYEQYF,TGTGCCAGCAGCCGCATAGGGCTGGACTCCTACGAGCAGTACTTC
NA,TRBJ2-3,TRBV29-1,many,CSVTEDTQYF,TGCAGCGTTACAGAAGATACGCAGTATTTT
TRBD2,TRBJ2-7,TRBV7-9,many,CASSSHSSGRAYEQYF,TGTGCCAGCAGCTCCCACTCTAGCGGGAGGGCCTACGAGCAGTACTTC
TRBD2,TRBJ2-1,TRBV24-1,many,CATSDRKRGFNEQFF,TGTGCCACCAGTGATCGGAAGCGGGGATTCAATGAGCAGTTCTTC
NA,TRBJ1-3,TRBV6-1,few,CASTPGRGSGNTIYF,TGTGCCAGTACTCCGGGACGGGGCTCTGGAAACACCATATATTTT
NA,TRBJ2-7,TRBV7-2,NA,CAGSLVGQTVSSTYEQYF,TGTGCCGGCAGCTTAGTCGGCCAAACAGTATCCTCTACCTACGAGCAGTACTTC
TRBD2,TRBJ2-1,TRBV5-1,NA,CASSPLAGENNEQFF,TGCGCCAGCAGCCCCTTAGCGGGAGAGAACAATGAGCAGTTCTTC
NA,TRBJ2-7,TRBV12-3/TRBV12-4,few,CASSSRESGRNYEQYF,TGTGCCAGCAGTTCCCGAGAGAGCGGCAGGAACTACGAGCAGTACTTC
TRBD2,TRBJ2-7,TRBV29-1,many,CSVEGSGGAAYEQYF,TGCAGCGTTGAAGGGTCGGGGGGGGCGGCCTACGAGCAGTACTTC
TRBD2,TRBJ2-5,TRBV13,NA,CASSLVTSGRETQYF,TGTGCCAGCAGCTTAGTGACTAGCGGGAGAGAGACCCAGTACTTC